A selection of T cell receptor beta chains follows, all from one sample in a study of T cell responses to AZD1222 COVID-19 vaccine. The method was immunoSEQ multiplex PCR; TCRdb's version includes in-frame clones alone and lacks a portion of them. The table has fewer than 35,000 clones, approximately 90% seen once. The sequencing used peripheral blood, collected on day 0 of AZD1222 vaccination. Every receptor here comes from an adult in good health. Each CDR3 is given with its conserved first and last residue. A D gene is named only where the DNA matches it firmly. Not all rows give a size; the values are once, few, many and, for expanded clones, a class.

TRBV4-3,18,TRBJ2-2,NA,TRBD2,CASSQSLAGIANTGELFF,TGCGCCAGCAGCCAAAGCCTAGCGGGGATCGCGAACACCGGGGAGCTGTTTTTT
TRBV7-8,15,TRBJ1-3,NA,NA,CASSSDSGSGNTIYF,TGTGCCAGCAGCTCGGACAGCGGCTCTGGAAACACCATATATTTT
TRBV7-9,14,TRBJ1-4,NA,TRBD1,CASSGRQGYEKLFF,TGTGCCAGCAGCGGAAGACAGGGCTATGAAAAACTGTTTTTT
TRBV9,14,TRBJ1-1,NA,NA,CASSPLTMNTEAFF,TGTGCCAGCAGCCCCTTAACCATGAACACTGAAGCTTTCTTT
TRBV2,15,TRBJ2-2,once,NA,CASSSEGLNTGELFF,TGTGCCAGCAGTTCCGAGGGGCTGAACACCGGGGAGCTGTTTTTT
TRBV6-4,15,TRBJ1-1,NA,TRBD1,CASRTSGQPNTEAFF,TGTGCCAGCAGAACTTCGGGACAGCCGAACACTGAAGCTTTCTTT
TRBV12-3/TRBV12-4,13,TRBJ2-7,NA,NA,CASNRDGVDEQYF,TGTGCCAGCAACCGGGACGGAGTGGACGAGCAGTACTTC
TRBV13,15,TRBJ2-1,NA,NA,CASSEQGTTRNEQFF,TGTGCCAGCAGCGAACAGGGCACTACACGCAATGAGCAGTTCTTC
TRBV5-1,14,TRBJ1-3,NA,NA,CASSQTGSGNTIYF,TGCGCCAGCAGCCAAACAGGCTCTGGAAACACCATATATTTT
TRBV3-1/TRBV3-2,14,TRBJ2-5,NA,NA,CASSQGAASETQYF,TGTGCCAGCAGCCAAGGGGCAGCTTCGGAGACCCAGTACTTC
TRBV9,13,TRBJ1-3,NA,NA,CASSVGPKDTIYF,TGTGCCAGCAGCGTAGGTCCGAAAGACACCATATATTTT
TRBV5-4,15,TRBJ2-3,NA,NA,CASSRYSESTDTQYF,TGTGCCAGCAGCCGATACTCTGAAAGCACAGATACGCAGTATTTT
TRBV12-3/TRBV12-4,13,TRBJ2-1,NA,TRBD1,CASSLQGWNEQFF,TGTGCCAGCAGTCTACAGGGGTGGAATGAGCAGTTCTTC
TRBV2,12,TRBJ2-3,NA,NA,CASSQAGATQYF,TGTGCCAGCAGCCAGGCAGGGGCGACGCAGTATTTT
TRBV5-1,15,TRBJ1-2,NA,NA,CASSLEGQGSYGYTF,TGCGCCAGCAGCTTGGAGGGGCAGGGTTCCTATGGCTACACCTTC
TRBV7-8,13,TRBJ2-3,NA,TRBD2,CASSFRGGDTQYF,TGTGCCAGCAGCTTTCGGGGGGGAGATACGCAGTATTTT
TRBV5-4,15,TRBJ2-7,NA,TRBD2,CASSLERGYRYEQYF,TGTGCCAGCAGCTTGGAGCGGGGGTACAGATACGAGCAGTACTTC
TRBV6-5,12,TRBJ2-7,NA,NA,CASSYLRGEQYF,TGTGCCAGCAGTTACCTCCGGGGCGAGCAGTACTTC
TRBV4-3,17,TRBJ2-2,NA,TRBD2,CASSQNPSGGATGELFF,TGCGCCAGCAGCCAGAACCCCAGCGGGGGGGCCACCGGGGAGCTGTTTTTT
TRBV25-1,12,TRBJ2-7,NA,NA,CASSEGGLEQYF,TGTGCCAGCAGTGAAGGCGGTTTAGAGCAGTACTTC
TRBV12-3/TRBV12-4,13,TRBJ1-2,NA,TRBD1,CASSLQGNYGYTF,TGTGCCAGCAGTCTACAGGGGAACTATGGCTACACCTTC
TRBV5-1,15,TRBJ2-3,NA,TRBD2,CASSLASGISDTQYF,TGCGCCAGCAGCTTGGCTAGCGGAATCTCAGATACGCAGTATTTT
TRBV30,11,TRBJ1-2,NA,NA,CAWIGVHGYTF,TGTGCCTGGATAGGGGTACATGGCTACACCTTC
TRBV11-2,13,TRBJ1-5,NA,NA,CASSLAVYQPQHF,TGTGCCAGCAGCTTAGCAGTTTATCAGCCCCAGCATTTT
TRBV7-2,16,TRBJ1-2,NA,NA,CASSLGGLGDNYGYTF,TGTGCCAGCAGCTTAGGGGGGCTGGGGGACAACTATGGCTACACCTTC
TRBV7-8,13,TRBJ1-2,NA,TRBD1,CASSLLQQGVYTF,TGTGCCAGCAGCTTGCTTCAACAGGGGGTCTACACCTTC
TRBV6-6,15,TRBJ2-2,few,TRBD1,CASSYSTGGTGELFF,TGTGCCAGCAGTTACTCGACAGGGGGGACCGGGGAGCTGTTTTTT
TRBV3-1/TRBV3-2,17,TRBJ2-7,NA,TRBD2,CASSQEIGGLVTSEQYF,TGTGCCAGCAGCCAAGAGATCGGAGGACTAGTAACATCCGAGCAGTACTTC
TRBV3-1/TRBV3-2,12,TRBJ1-2,NA,NA,CASSAGIYGYTF,TGTGCCAGCAGCGCAGGGATCTATGGCTACACCTTC
TRBV6-5,11,TRBJ2-1,NA,NA,CASFRGHEQFF,TGTGCCAGCTTCAGGGGACATGAGCAGTTCTTC
TRBV7-9,13,TRBJ2-7,NA,TRBD2,CASKLAGNYEQYF,TGTGCCAGCAAACTAGCGGGGAACTACGAGCAGTACTTC
TRBV11-2,19,TRBJ2-3,NA,TRBD2,CASSLGGTSGAASTDTQYF,TGTGCCAGCAGCTTAGGGGGGACTAGCGGTGCCGCTAGCACAGATACGCAGTATTTT
TRBV7-2,15,TRBJ2-5,NA,TRBD2,CASSTSPGGPETQYF,TGTGCCAGCAGCACCAGTCCGGGGGGGCCAGAGACCCAGTACTTC
TRBV24-1,9,TRBJ2-1,NA,NA,CATKYEQFF,TGTGCCACCAAGTACGAGCAGTTCTTC
TRBV6-1,13,TRBJ1-5,once,NA,CASSERPYQPQHF,TGTGCCAGCAGTGAGAGACCTTATCAGCCCCAGCATTTT